These 20 T cell receptor beta chains were sequenced from one sample in a study of CD8 T cells in Susac syndrome. With random hexamers, reverse transcription was performed on roughly 0.45 to 1 ug of RNA. TCRdb passed the immunoSEQ multiplex PCR reads through MiXCR, listing each CDR3 protein once. The sample contains roughly 110,000 distinct CDR3 sequences, about 90% of which appear only once. The sample comprised CD4+ T cells from PBMCs. The receptors here all came from a human donor in good health.

This sequence joins TRBV7-8 and TRBJ1-4, with TRBD1 as a possible D gene (5 bases). Trimming shortened V by 3 bases and J by 2 bases, and 13 bases separated the two germline ends. This CDR3 has 16 residues. The germline V gene encodes CDR1 SGHVS and CDR2 FQNEAQ. This CDR3 is CASSFGGGRTNEKLFF. The DNA for the CDR3 is TGTGCCAGCAGCTTCGGTGGGGGTAGGACTAATGAAAAACTGTTTTTT.

The chain has TRBV5-4 and TRBJ2-1, with a possible D match to TRBD2 (6 bases). Trimming shortened V by 4 bases and J by 8 bases, and 7 bases separated the two germline ends. Germline V gene sequence: CDR1 SGHNT, CDR2 YYREEE (reference sequence). This CDR3 has 11 amino acids. The CDR3 bases are TGTGCCAGCAGCCGGAGGGATGAGCAGTTCTTC. It yields the protein CASSRRDEQFF.

This rearrangement joins TRBV29-1 to TRBJ1-2; D is perhaps TRBD1 (5 bases). The CDR3 sequence is 12 residues long. Germline assignment: CDR1 SQVTM and CDR2 ANQGSEA. V lost 6 bases to trimming and J lost 8 bases, with 16 bases between them. The CDR3 DNA follows: TGCAGCGTACCGGGCCCAGGGTTAGGCTACACCTTC. It translates to CSVPGPGLGYTF. Using reference TRBV29-1 and TRBJ1-2 for the parts outside the CDR3, the full variable domain is SAVISQKPSRDICQRGTSLTIQCQVDSQVTMMFWYRQQPGQSLTLIATANQGSEATYESGFVIDKFPISRPNLTFSTLTVSNMSPEDSSIYLCSVPGPGLGYTFGSGTRLTVV.

The V call is TRBV6-6, the J call TRBJ1-1; D possibly corresponds to TRBD1 (5 bases). From germline, CDR1 is MNHNY and CDR2 SVGAGI (reference sequence). The CDR3 has 13 residues. V shed 6 bases and J shed 2 bases, with 10 bases lying between them. The CDR3 DNA reads TGTGCCAGCAGGCGACAGATTAACACTGAAGCTTTCTTT. Its protein product is CASRRQINTEAFF.

V is TRBV19 and J is TRBJ2-2; 9 bases are a match to TRBD2. The CDR3 is 14 amino acids. Losses at the gene ends were 9 bases for V and 6 bases for J; bases not matched to a gene: 8. From germline, CDR1 is LNHDA and CDR2 SQIVND (reference sequence). The CDR3 bases are TGTGCCAGCAGGACTAGCGTTAACTCCGGGGAGCTGTTTTTT. Protein: CASRTSVNSGELFF.

The gene calls are TRBV18 and TRBJ2-7; TRBD2 matches at 7 bases. Germline V lookup: CDR1 KGHSH, CDR2 LQKENI. This CDR3 spans 17 amino acids. V shed 6 bases and J 2 bases; nucleotides not matched to a gene: 16. CDR3 sequence (DNA): TGTGCCAGCTCCCCCAGTGGAAGGCTAGCGGAGACCTACGAGCAGTACTTC. It specifies CASSPSGRLAETYEQYF.

The chain has TRBV5-1 and TRBJ2-5, with 9 bases identical to TRBD2. The length of the CDR3 is 18 residues. The V segment lost 0 bases and the J segment 4 bases; nucleotides outside the gene matches: 13. Germline CDR1 reads SGHRS; CDR2 reads YFSETQ. CDR3 region: CASSLERRERGVGETQYF. DNA of the CDR3: TGCGCCAGCAGCTTGGAGCGTCGGGAGCGGGGGGTGGGAGAGACCCAGTACTTC. Using reference TRBV5-1 and TRBJ2-5 for the parts outside the CDR3, the full variable domain is KAGVTQTPRYLIKTRGQQVTLSCSPISGHRSVSWYQQTPGQGLQFLFEYFSETQRNKGNFPGRFSGRQFSNSRSEMNVSTLELGDSALYLCASSLERRERGVGETQYFGPGTRLLVL.

The chain combines TRBV5-1 with TRBJ2-5, with TRBD2 matching 14 bases. CDR1 and CDR2 (germline): SGHRS, YFSETQ. V lost 6 bases to trimming and J lost 4 bases; unmatched junction nucleotides: 8. This CDR3 has 16 amino acids. The CDR3 reads CASKPTGTSGGETQYF. In DNA, the CDR3 is TGCGCCAGCAAACCCACCGGGACTAGCGGGGGAGAGACCCAGTACTTC.

This chain's CDR3 is CSARDRDTGRQFF. CDR3 DNA: TGCAGTGCTAGAGATCGGGACACGGGCCGGCAGTTCTTC. J is TRBJ2-1 and V is TRBV20-1; the D gene is possibly TRBD1 (6 bases). Germline CDR1 DFQATT, CDR2 SNEGSKA (reference sequence). V was clipped by 0 bases and J by 12 bases, with 15 bases between them. This CDR3 has 13 amino acids.

The rearrangement uses TRBV10-3 and TRBJ1-1; D gene uncertain. The CDR3 extends over 13 amino acids. The ends were cut back, 10 bases at V and 1 base at J, with 13 bases in the middle. The germline gives CDR1 ENHRY, CDR2 SYGVKD. The CDR3 is CANGRERNTEAFF. DNA for the CDR3: TGTGCCAATGGAAGGGAGCGGAACACTGAAGCTTTCTTT.

The rearrangement joins TRBV7-9 to TRBJ1-1; unclear D gene. Germline V gives CDR1 SEHNR, CDR2 FQNEAQ (reference sequence). V gave up 0 bases and J gave up 3 bases, with 17 bases separating them. The CDR3 sequence is 17 residues long. The CDR3 coding sequence is TGTGCCAGCAGCTTAGCGAATATTGCTACCGCGGACACTGAAGCTTTCTTT. Encoded protein: CASSLANIATADTEAFF.

This rearrangement joins TRBV6-2 or TRBV6-3 to TRBJ2-1; TRBD1 matches at 8 bases. This CDR3 region has 17 residues. Germline V gene data show CDR1 as MNHEY and CDR2 as SVGEGT. Trimming cost V 0 bases and J 4 bases; bases outside gene matches: 8. The CDR3 sequence is CASSYSKRDRRYNEQFF. CDR3 DNA sequence: TGTGCCAGCAGTTACTCGAAAAGGGACAGGCGTTACAATGAGCAGTTCTTC.

This clonotype was seen only a few times. The chain couples TRBV2 to TRBJ2-1; TRBD2 matches 11 bases. Germline trimming cut 5 bases from V and 6 bases from J; bases unmatched to any gene: 3. The CDR3 contains 14 residues. Looked up from germline, CDR1 is SNHLY and CDR2 is FYNNEI. DNA of the CDR3: TGTGCCAGCAGTCCCACTAGCGGGGGCAATGAGCAGTTCTTC. Amino acid sequence: CASSPTSGGNEQFF.

This sequence joins TRBV4-3 and TRBJ2-1; D uncertain. V was shortened by 1 base and J by 7 bases, with 8 bases between the two germline ends. Germline V gene lookup returns CDR1 LGHNA and CDR2 YSLEER. This CDR3 comprises 13 residues. This CDR3 is CASSQVGKNEQFF. Here the CDR3 DNA reads TGCGCCAGCAGCCAAGTAGGGAAGAATGAGCAGTTCTTC.

The V call is TRBV6-2 or TRBV6-3, the J call TRBJ2-1; D is unresolved. Germline V gene sequence: CDR1 MNHEY, CDR2 SVGEGT. This CDR3 comprises 13 residues. V lost 7 bases, J lost 12 bases, and 19 bases lay in between. Here the CDR3 reads CASTHGPSRGQFF. The CDR3 coding sequence is TGTGCCAGCACCCACGGACCCTCGCGTGGGCAGTTCTTC.

The chain links TRBV12-3 or TRBV12-4 to TRBJ2-1; D gene uncertain. The CDR3 has 13 amino acids. Trimming pared 5 bases from V and 13 bases from J, leaving 18 bases between. Here the CDR3 DNA reads TGTGCCAGCAGTCCGTCGACCTTCGTAGGACAGTTCTTC. Translation: CASSPSTFVGQFF.

The chain carries TRBV29-1 and TRBJ2-1; the match to TRBD1 covers 8 bases. CDR3 length equals 11 residues. From germline, CDR1 is SQVTM and CDR2 ANQGSEA. V lost 8 bases and J lost 6; bases outside the gene matches: 3. This chain's CDR3 is CSTTGGNEQFF. The CDR3 bases are TGCAGCACTACAGGGGGCAATGAGCAGTTCTTC.

The genes are TRBV7-9 and TRBJ2-1, with 11 nucleotides matching TRBD2. This CDR3 has 15 amino acids. Trimming at V came to 7 bases and at J to 7 bases, leaving 9 bases not matched to a gene. The V gene's germline CDR1 is SEHNR and CDR2 FQNEAQ (reference sequence). CDR3 DNA sequence: TGTGCCAGCAAATCGGAGGCTAGCGGGGGGAATGAGCAGTTCTTC. Its protein is CASKSEASGGNEQFF.

This clonotype has a single count. The DNA for the CDR3 is TGCGCCAGCAGCTTGGCGGGTATTATCAATCAGCCCCAGCATTTT. Amino acid sequence: CASSLAGIINQPQHF. The chain recombines TRBV5-1 with TRBJ1-5; D ambiguous. V was cut by 0 bases and J by 3 bases, with 10 bases left in between. The CDR3 is made up of 15 amino acids. The germline V gene has CDR1 SGHRS and CDR2 YFSETQ.

This clonotype came up a few times. The rearrangement uses TRBV15 and TRBJ1-1, with 8 bases aligning to TRBD1. Trimming took 1 base from V and 4 from J; bases not matched to a gene: 5. CDR1 and CDR2 from the germline V gene are LNHNV and YYDKDF (reference sequence). CDR3 size: 15 residues. This CDR3 is CATSRVTGTGTEAFF. As DNA, the CDR3 is TGTGCCACCAGCAGAGTAACAGGGACAGGCACTGAAGCTTTCTTT. Using reference TRBV15 and TRBJ1-1 for the parts outside the CDR3, the full variable domain is DAMVIQNPRYQVTQFGKPVTLSCSQTLNHNVMYWYQQKSSQAPKLLFHYYDKDFNNEADTPDNFQSRRPNTSFCFLDIRSPGLGDTAMYLCATSRVTGTGTEAFFGQGTRLTVV.